The 11 T cell receptor beta chains presented below share a single source sample, sequenced in a study of graft-versus-host responses after intestinal transplantation. Here immunoSEQ multiplex PCR was the method, and the copy in TCRdb shows in-frame clones only, minus some. The sample shows tens of thousands of clones, approximately 92% of them seen only once. These receptors' targets are unknown. This material consisted of unstimulated CD4+ T cells sorted from spleen or lymph node cells, taken before intestinal transplant. The receptors were gathered from a human donor who received an intestinal transplant.

This sequence joins TRBV30 and TRBJ2-5; D not certain. The CDR3 loop spans 12 amino acids. Trimming removed 2 bases at V and 5 bases at J, with 9 bases between. Germline CDR1 reads GTSNPN; CDR2 reads SVGIG (reference sequence). The CDR3 bases are TGTGCCTGGAGTCCCGGTTCTGAGACCCAGTACTTC. Translation gives CAWSPGSETQYF.

The gene calls are TRBV15 and TRBJ2-7; 9 bases align to TRBD1. Germline CDR1 LNHNV, CDR2 YYDKDF (reference sequence). The CDR3 covers 14 residues. Trimming took 5 bases from V and 2 from J; bases not matched to a gene: 4. The CDR3 reads CATSWRTGAYEQYF. The CDR3, as DNA: TGTGCCACCAGCTGGCGGACAGGGGCCTACGAGCAGTACTTC.

The chain employs TRBV25-1 and TRBJ1-1, with 7 positions matching TRBD1. Germline-derived CDR1 and CDR2 are MGHDK and SYGVNS. Germline trimming cut 1 base from V and 4 bases from J; bases unmatched to any gene: 6. The CDR3 has 15 residues. CDR3 DNA: TGTGCCAGCAGTGAATTAGGGGGCCGGCTCACTGAAGCTTTCTTT. Its protein is CASSELGGRLTEAFF. The whole variable domain, filled in from reference TRBV25-1 and TRBJ1-1, reads EADIYQTPRYLVIGTGKKITLECSQTMGHDKMYWYQQDPGMELHLIHYSYGVNSTEKGDLSSESTVSRIRTEHFPLTLESARPSHTSQYLCASSELGGRLTEAFFGQGTRLTVV.

This sequence joins TRBV11-1 and TRBJ2-7, with 10 bases matching TRBD2. Germline CDR1 is SGHAT and CDR2 is FQDESV (reference sequence). The CDR3 covers 15 residues. V lost 5 bases to trimming and J lost 3 bases; unmatched junction nucleotides: 7. CDR3 sequence: CASSQGLADHYEQYF. The CDR3 bases are TGTGCCAGCAGCCAAGGACTAGCGGACCACTACGAGCAGTACTTC.

On this clone: Other DNA sequences from this sample encode an identical CDR3 as well. The genes are TRBV5-5 and TRBJ2-1; 9 positions agree with TRBD1. This CDR3 is built from 15 residues. The germline V gene encodes CDR1 SGHKS and CDR2 YYEKEE (reference sequence). Trimming cost V 4 bases and J 5 bases; bases outside gene matches: 7. The CDR3 reads CASSLRDRADNEQFF. The CDR3 coding sequence is TGTGCCAGCAGCCTCCGGGACAGGGCAGACAATGAGCAGTTCTTC.

V is TRBV5-5 and J is TRBJ2-7, with D perhaps TRBD1 (6 bases). This CDR3 comprises 14 residues. Germline lookup yields CDR1 SGHKS and CDR2 YYEKEE (reference sequence). V dropped 3 bases and J dropped 2 bases, with 12 bases sitting between them. This chain's CDR3 is CASSWGPGTYEQYF. The CDR3 coding sequence is TGTGCCAGCAGCTGGGGGCCAGGCACCTACGAGCAGTACTTC.

The rearrangement uses TRBV11-2 and TRBJ2-1; 7 bases are shared with TRBD1. Germline lookup yields CDR1 SGHAT and CDR2 FQNNGV. CDR3 length: 14 residues. V dropped 7 bases and J dropped 4; count of bases not matched to a gene: 7. The CDR3 DNA follows: TGTGCCAGCACCTCGACAGGGTTGTACAATGAGCAGTTCTTC. It is translated as CASTSTGLYNEQFF.

The V call is TRBV6-1, the J call TRBJ1-2, with a weak D call TRBD1 (6 bases). The CDR3 contains 14 residues. V dropped 5 bases and J dropped 3 bases, with 13 bases sitting between them. Germline CDR1 reads MNHNS; CDR2 reads SASEGT. As DNA, the CDR3 is TGTGCCAGCAGTCATGGGGGCGCGGACTATGGCTACACCTTC. This sequence encodes CASSHGGADYGYTF.

About this clone itself: At the DNA level, this CDR3 is encoded by other sequences in the same sample as well. The chain carries TRBV19 and TRBJ1-5; 8 bases map to TRBD1. Unmatched junction bases numbered 7, after V lost 8 bases and J lost 7 bases. CDR3 length: 13 amino acids. Germline CDR1 is LNHDA and CDR2 is SQIVND (reference sequence). The CDR3 sequence: CASQTGVNQPQHF. In nucleotides, the CDR3 is TGTGCCAGTCAGACAGGGGTTAACCAGCCCCAGCATTTT.

The rearrangement links TRBV29-1 to TRBJ1-1; no reliable D call. The V and J ends lost 6 bases and 4 bases respectively, with 6 bases between them. CDR1 is SQVTM and CDR2 is ANQGSEA in the germline V gene. This CDR3 is 10 amino acids long. The CDR3 coding sequence is TGCAGCGTCTTTGTCACTGAAGCTTTCTTT. It encodes CSVFVTEAFF.

The chain has TRBV5-1 and TRBJ2-5, with D possibly being TRBD1 (5 bases). This CDR3 has 15 residues. Germline CDR1 and CDR2: SGHRS and YFSETQ. Trimming left V 0 bases short and J 2 bases short, with 11 bases between. The CDR3, as DNA: TGCGCCAGCAGCTTGGAGGGGTTAACTCAAGAGACCCAGTACTTC. Its protein product is CASSLEGLTQETQYF.